This T cell receptor beta chain was sequenced for a study of cytomegalovirus exposure and HLA in healthy donors. Study-level points and caveats: In an earlier analysis, in some 500 donors, most V segments appeared productive either ~90% or ~30% of the time.

Notes on this clone: Antigen specificity is unknown.

This CDR3 has 13 residues. Trimming removed 4 bases at V and 6 bases at J, with 16 bases between. Germline V lookup: CDR1 SQVTM, CDR2 ANQGSEA. Amplification used 60 Vbeta primers and 13 Jbeta primers. TCRdb keeps only in-frame clones here, not all; method: immunoSEQ multiplex PCR. Of around 130,000 clones in the sample, roughly 80% are singletons; the top ten hold approximately 1.1%. Sequenced sample: PBMCs. The chain recombines TRBV29-1 with TRBJ2-7, with D perhaps TRBD1 (6 bases). The sequence was obtained from a boy younger than 18 in good health and CMV-seronegative. The CDR3 sequence: CSVVGGSTGEQYF. The CDR3 region has the DNA TGCAGCGTTGTTGGGGGTTCGACAGGCGAGCAGTACTTC.